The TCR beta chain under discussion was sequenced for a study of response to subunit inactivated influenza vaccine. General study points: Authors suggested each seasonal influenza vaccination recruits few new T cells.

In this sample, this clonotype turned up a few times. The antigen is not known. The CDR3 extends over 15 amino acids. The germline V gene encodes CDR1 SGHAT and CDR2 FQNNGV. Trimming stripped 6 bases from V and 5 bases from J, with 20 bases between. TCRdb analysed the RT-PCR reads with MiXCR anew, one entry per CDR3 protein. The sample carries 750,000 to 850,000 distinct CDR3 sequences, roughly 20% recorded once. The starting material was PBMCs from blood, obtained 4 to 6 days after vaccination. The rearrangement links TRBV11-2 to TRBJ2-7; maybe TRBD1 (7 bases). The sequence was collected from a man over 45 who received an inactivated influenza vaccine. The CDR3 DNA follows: TGTGCCAGCAGTGTCCTAAGGAGGGGGCCTCACGAGCAGTACTTC. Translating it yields CASSVLRRGPHEQYF. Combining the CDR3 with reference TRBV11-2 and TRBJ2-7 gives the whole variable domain EAGVAQSPRYKIIEKRQSVAFWCNPISGHATLYWYQQILGQGPKLLIQFQNNGVVDDSQLPKDRFSAERLKGVDSTLKIQPAKLEDSAVYLCASSVLRRGPHEQYFGPGTRLTVT.